The sequence of this TCR beta chain was determined in a study of OX40 agonist ivuxolimab in advanced cancers. Study information: Patients treated during dose escalation were battling hepatocellular carcinoma, melanoma, renal cell or head and neck cancer. Overall study results and limits: Among the lowest peripheral clonal expansion occurred in 0.1-3.0 mg/kg partial responders.

Germline V CDR1 and CDR2: MNHEY, SVGAGI. Trimming stripped 2 bases from V and 3 bases from J, with 10 bases between. This CDR3 is built from 14 residues. Comment on this clone: Its antigen is not known.

The repertoire was sequenced with immunoSEQ multiplex PCR; TCRdb's copy has only in-frame clones and lacks some. This table has tens of thousands of clones, more than 85% appearing once. This rearrangement joins TRBV6-5 to TRBJ1-1; a weak D match, TRBD1 (5 bases). This material consisted of CD4+ or CD8+ T cells sorted from blood, taken in a trial of the OX40 agonist ivuxolimab. The origin of this receptor is an adult with an advanced solid tumor such as melanoma, head and neck, liver or kidney cancer. The CDR3 DNA follows: TGTGCCAGCAGTTACGGGCCAGGGTACACTGAAGCTTTCTTT. Translated: CASSYGPGYTEAFF.